One and the same sample provided the 5 T cell receptor beta chains below, sequenced in a study of cytomegalovirus exposure and HLA in healthy donors. The PCR had 60 Vbeta and 13 Jbeta primers. Assay used: immunoSEQ multiplex PCR; TCRdb lists only in-frame clones, some missing. The sample gives about 130,000 clones, around 79% of which show up once; 6.5% is in the top ten. Sequences were obtained from PBMCs. These receptors all stem from a man aged 35-49 years in good health and CMV-seropositive.

The CDR3 coding sequence is TGTGCCAGCAGTTTGAAAGGGGGCTTTTATGATCAGCCCCAGCATTTT. Its protein product is CASSLKGGFYDQPQHF. The V gene is TRBV27, the J gene TRBJ1-5, with 7 positions matching TRBD1. V was clipped by 3 bases and J by 5 bases; unmatched bases: 10. Germline CDR1 and CDR2: MNHEY and SMNVEV (reference sequence). This CDR3 has 16 residues.

A few counts support this clone. This chain connects TRBV14 to TRBJ2-5; TRBD2 matches at 7 bases. Germline CDR1 is SGHDN and CDR2 is FVKESK. With V trimmed by 4 bases and J by 5 bases, 16 bases remained unmatched. The CDR3 contains 17 residues. CDR3 region: CASSPRRGGPLGETQYF. CDR3 in DNA: TGTGCCAGCAGCCCCAGGAGGGGAGGGCCCCTTGGGGAGACCCAGTACTTC.

This clone was seen only a few times. V and J are TRBV7-6 and TRBJ1-5; D ambiguous. Looked up from germline, CDR1 is SGHVS and CDR2 is FNYEAQ. The CDR3 runs to 14 residues. The V end was cut by 3 bases, the J end by 3 bases, with 9 bases between. As DNA, the CDR3 is TGTGCCAGCAGCTTTGCCGGAGACAATCAGCCCCAGCATTTT. It is translated as CASSFAGDNQPQHF.

The rearrangement uses TRBV27 and TRBJ2-7; maybe TRBD2 (5 bases). Trimming shortened V by 7 bases and J by 0 bases, and 16 bases separated the two germline ends. This CDR3 has 15 residues. Germline V lookup: CDR1 MNHEY, CDR2 SMNVEV (reference sequence). The CDR3 nucleotides read TGTGCCAGCAAGCGGCTGAGCCCTTCCTCCTACGAGCAGTACTTC. Encoded protein: CASKRLSPSSYEQYF.

This clone has just one count. The V call is TRBV29-1, the J call TRBJ2-1; maybe TRBD1 (6 bases). This CDR3 region has 14 residues. V lost 4 bases, J lost 5 bases, and 15 bases lay in between. Per germline, CDR1 SQVTM and CDR2 ANQGSEA. The CDR3 here is CSVVPTGGHNEQFF. DNA for the CDR3: TGCAGCGTTGTGCCGACTGGGGGCCACAATGAGCAGTTCTTC.